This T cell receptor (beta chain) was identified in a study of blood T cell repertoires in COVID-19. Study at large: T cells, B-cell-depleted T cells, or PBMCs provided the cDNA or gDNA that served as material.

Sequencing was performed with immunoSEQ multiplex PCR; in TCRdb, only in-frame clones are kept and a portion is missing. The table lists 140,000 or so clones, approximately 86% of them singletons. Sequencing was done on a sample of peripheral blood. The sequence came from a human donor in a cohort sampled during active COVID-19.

CDR3 protein: CASSYGPDSEAFF. CDR3 DNA: TGTGCCAGCAGTTACGGCCCAGACAGTGAAGCTTTCTTT. The V gene is TRBV6-6, the J gene TRBJ1-1; weak D call: TRBD1 (5 bases). Trimming cost V 2 bases and J 7 bases, with 11 bases left between them. The CDR3 consists of 13 residues. Germline-derived CDR1 and CDR2 are MNHNY and SVGAGI (reference sequence).